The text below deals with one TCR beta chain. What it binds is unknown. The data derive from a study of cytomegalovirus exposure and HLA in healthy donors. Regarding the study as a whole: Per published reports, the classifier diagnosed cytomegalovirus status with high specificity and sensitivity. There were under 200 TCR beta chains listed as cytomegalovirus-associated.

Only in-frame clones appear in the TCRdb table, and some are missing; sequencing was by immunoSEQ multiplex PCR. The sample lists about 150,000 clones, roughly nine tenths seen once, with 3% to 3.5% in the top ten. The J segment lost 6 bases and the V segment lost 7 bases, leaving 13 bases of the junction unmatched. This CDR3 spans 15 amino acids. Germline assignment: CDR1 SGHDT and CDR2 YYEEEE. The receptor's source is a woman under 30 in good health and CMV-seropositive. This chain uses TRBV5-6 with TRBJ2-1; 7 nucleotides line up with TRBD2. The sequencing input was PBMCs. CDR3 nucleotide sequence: TGTGCCAGCGGCCCCACGGGGGGAATAAGCAATGAGCAGTTCTTC. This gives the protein CASGPTGGISNEQFF.